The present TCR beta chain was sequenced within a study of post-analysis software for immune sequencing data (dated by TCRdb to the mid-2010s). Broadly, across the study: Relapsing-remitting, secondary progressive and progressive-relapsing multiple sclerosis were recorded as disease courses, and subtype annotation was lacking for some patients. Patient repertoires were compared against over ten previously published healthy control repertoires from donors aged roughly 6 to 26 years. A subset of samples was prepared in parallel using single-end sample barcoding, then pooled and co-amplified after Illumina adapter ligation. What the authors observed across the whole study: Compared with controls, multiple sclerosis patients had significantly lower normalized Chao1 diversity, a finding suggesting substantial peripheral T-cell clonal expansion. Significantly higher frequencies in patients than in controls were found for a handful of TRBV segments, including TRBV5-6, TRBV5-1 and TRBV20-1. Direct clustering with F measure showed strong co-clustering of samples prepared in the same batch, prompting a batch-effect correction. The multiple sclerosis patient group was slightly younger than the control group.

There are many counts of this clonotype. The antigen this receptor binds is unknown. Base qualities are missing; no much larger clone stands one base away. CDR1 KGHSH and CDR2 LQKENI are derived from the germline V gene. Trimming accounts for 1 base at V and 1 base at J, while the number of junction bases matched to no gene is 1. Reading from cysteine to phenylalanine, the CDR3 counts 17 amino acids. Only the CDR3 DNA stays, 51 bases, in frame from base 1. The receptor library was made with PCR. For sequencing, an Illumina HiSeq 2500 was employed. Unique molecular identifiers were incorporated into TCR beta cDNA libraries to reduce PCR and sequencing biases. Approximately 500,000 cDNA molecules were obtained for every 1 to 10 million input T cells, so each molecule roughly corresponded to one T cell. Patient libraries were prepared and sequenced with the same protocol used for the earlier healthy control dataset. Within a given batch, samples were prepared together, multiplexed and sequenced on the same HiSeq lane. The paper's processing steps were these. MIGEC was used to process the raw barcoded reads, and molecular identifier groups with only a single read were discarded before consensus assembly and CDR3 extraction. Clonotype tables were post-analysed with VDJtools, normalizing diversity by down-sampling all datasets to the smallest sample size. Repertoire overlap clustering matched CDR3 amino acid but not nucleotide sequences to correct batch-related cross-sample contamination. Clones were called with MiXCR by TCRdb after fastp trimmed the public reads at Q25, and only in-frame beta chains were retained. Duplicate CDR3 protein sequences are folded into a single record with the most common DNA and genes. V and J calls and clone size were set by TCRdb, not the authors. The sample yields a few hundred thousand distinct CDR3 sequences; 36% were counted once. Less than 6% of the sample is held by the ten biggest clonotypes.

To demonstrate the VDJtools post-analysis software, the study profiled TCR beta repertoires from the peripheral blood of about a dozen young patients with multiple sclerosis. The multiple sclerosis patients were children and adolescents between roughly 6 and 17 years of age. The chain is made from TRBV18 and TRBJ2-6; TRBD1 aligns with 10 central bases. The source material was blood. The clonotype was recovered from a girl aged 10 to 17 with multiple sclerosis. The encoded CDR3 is CASSPRQGASGANVLTF. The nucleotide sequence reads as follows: TGTGCCAGCTCACCACGACAGGGGGCTTCTGGGGCCAACGTCCTGACTTTC.